Shown below are 27 T cell receptor beta chains from a single sample sequenced in a study of T cell responses to AZD1222 COVID-19 vaccine. Repertoires were generated with immunoSEQ multiplex PCR, while TCRdb's copy carries only in-frame clones and drops some. The sample lists 150,000 or so clones; around 90% were seen once. The sample in question was peripheral blood, obtained on day 0 of AZD1222 vaccination. These receptors all stem from an adult in good health.

The chain carries TRBV6-6 and TRBJ2-7, with TRBD1 matching over 8 bases. Trimming at V came to 6 bases and at J to 4 bases, leaving 11 bases not matched to a gene. The germline V gene has CDR1 MNHNY and CDR2 SVGAGI (reference sequence). The CDR3 extends over 15 amino acids. For the CDR3, the DNA is TGTGCCAGCAGCTTAACCGGACAGGGAGGTTACGAGCAGTACTTC. This translates into CASSLTGQGGYEQYF.

The V call is TRBV11-2, the J call TRBJ1-5, with D possibly TRBD1 on 5 matching bases. The CDR3 consists of 15 residues. V gave up 5 bases and J gave up 4 bases, with 15 bases separating them. Germline CDR1 reads SGHAT; CDR2 reads FQNNGV. The CDR3 DNA is TGTGCCAGCAGCCGGGGACCAGAGGGGAATCAGCCCCAGCATTTT. Residues: CASSRGPEGNQPQHF.

V gene TRBV10-3 combines with J gene TRBJ2-1; the D gene could be TRBD1 or TRBD2 (5 bases each). CDR3 size: 17 residues. CDR1 and CDR2 (germline): ENHRY, SYGVKD. Trimming shortened V by 5 bases and J by 5 bases, and 22 bases separated the two germline ends. CDR3 in amino acids: CAISTGPPFSSNNEQFF. Here the CDR3 DNA reads TGTGCCATCAGTACGGGACCGCCCTTTAGTTCTAACAATGAGCAGTTCTTC.

The rearrangement joins TRBV6-1 to TRBJ1-2; 9 bases are a match to TRBD1. Germline-derived CDR1 and CDR2 are MNHNS and SASEGT. The CDR3 runs to 17 residues. The ends lost 2 bases at V and 5 bases at J; junction bases unmatched: 12. CDR3 sequence reads: CASSELTGGASRYGYTF. The DNA for the CDR3 is TGTGCCAGCAGTGAATTGACAGGGGGTGCATCACGGTATGGCTACACCTTC.

The chain combines TRBV11-2 with TRBJ2-7; D unresolved. The CDR3 has 14 amino acids. V was shortened by 3 bases and J by 0 bases, with 9 bases between the two germline ends. The germline CDR1 and CDR2 sequences are SGHAT and FQNNGV. The CDR3 sequence is CASSLDLSSYEQYF. The CDR3 DNA reads as TGTGCCAGCAGCTTGGACCTTAGCTCCTACGAGCAGTACTTC. The whole variable domain, remainder taken from reference TRBV11-2 and TRBJ2-7, is EAGVAQSPRYKIIEKRQSVAFWCNPISGHATLYWYQQILGQGPKLLIQFQNNGVVDDSQLPKDRFSAERLKGVDSTLKIQPAKLEDSAVYLCASSLDLSSYEQYFGPGTRLTVT.

The J gene is TRBJ2-3, the V gene TRBV27; 8 nucleotides agree with TRBD2. The J segment lost 1 base and the V segment lost 6 bases, leaving 6 bases of the junction unmatched. Germline V lookup: CDR1 MNHEY, CDR2 SMNVEV (reference sequence). This CDR3 region has 15 residues. CDR3 amino acids: CASSPTSGRTDTQYF. The CDR3 bases are TGTGCCAGCAGCCCTACTAGCGGCCGCACAGATACGCAGTATTTT.

The genes are TRBV7-2 and TRBJ1-1; the match to TRBD1 covers 10 bases. V lost 1 base to trimming and J lost 5 bases; unmatched junction nucleotides: 7. The CDR3 has 16 amino acids. CDR1 SGHTA and CDR2 FQGNSA come from the germline V gene. The CDR3 sequence is CASSLVGTGEGTEAFF. In nucleotides, the CDR3 is TGTGCCAGCAGCTTAGTGGGGACAGGGGAGGGAACTGAAGCTTTCTTT.

The chain is built from TRBV28 and TRBJ2-7, with D perhaps assigned TRBD1 or TRBD2 (5 bases each). The V and J ends lost 2 bases and 6 bases respectively, with 8 bases between them. Germline V gene data show CDR1 as MDHEN and CDR2 as SYDVKM. CDR3 length: 12 residues. CDR3 in amino acids: CASSLPGTEQYF. For the CDR3, the DNA is TGTGCCAGCAGTTTACCAGGGACCGAGCAGTACTTC. The variable domain in full, completed from reference TRBV28 and TRBJ2-7, reads DVKVTQSSRYLVKRTGEKVFLECVQDMDHENMFWYRQDPGLGLRLIYFSYDVKMKEKGDIPEGYSVSREKKERFSLILESASTNQTSMYLCASSLPGTEQYFGPGTRLTVT.

The chain is built from TRBV28 and TRBJ1-2; 12 bases match TRBD1. V lost 4 bases to trimming and J lost 7 bases; unmatched junction nucleotides: 10. The CDR3 has 16 residues. From germline, CDR1 is MDHEN and CDR2 SYDVKM. As DNA, the CDR3 is TGTGCCAGCAGTTCACTTGGGGGACAGGGGGCCGCTGGCTACACCTTC. This translates into CASSSLGGQGAAGYTF.

In this sample, this clone turned up once. The CDR3 sequence: CASSVGGLANTEAFF. The CDR3 DNA reads as TGTGCCAGCTCCGTTGGGGGGCTGGCCAACACTGAAGCTTTCTTT. The chain employs TRBV28 and TRBJ1-1; tentatively, D is TRBD1 (6 bases). Trimming stripped 8 bases from V and 2 bases from J, with 18 bases between. Germline V gene sequence: CDR1 MDHEN, CDR2 SYDVKM. The CDR3 has 15 amino acids.

The genes are TRBV5-4 and TRBJ2-3, with 8 positions matching TRBD2. V dropped 4 bases and J dropped 5; count of bases not matched to a gene: 6. CDR1 and CDR2 (germline): SGHNT, YYREEE (reference sequence). The CDR3 is 14 amino acids. For the CDR3, the DNA is TGTGCCAGCAGCCAGCGGGAGTCGGGAGATACGCAGTATTTT. Amino acid sequence: CASSQRESGDTQYF. The full variable domain, rest sourced from reference TRBV5-4 and TRBJ2-3, is ETGVTQSPTHLIKTRGQQVTLRCSSQSGHNTVSWYQQALGQGPQFIFQYYREEENGRGNFPPRFSGLQFPNYSSELNVNALELDDSALYLCASSQRESGDTQYFGPGTRLTVL.

This clone was seen only once. A much larger clone differs by one base, so this may be a read error. This sequence joins TRBV3-1 (or the pseudogene TRBV3-2) and TRBJ2-7; 8 nucleotides match TRBD1. Germline CDR1 and CDR2: LGHDT and YNNKEL (reference sequence). This CDR3 has 15 amino acids. CDR3 sequence: CVSSQDWTGSNEQYF. The CDR3 nucleotides read TGTGTCAGCAGCCAAGACTGGACAGGGTCCAACGAGCAGTACTTC.

The V gene is TRBV30, the J gene TRBJ1-5; D gene ambiguous. The germline V and J ends were trimmed by 2 bases and 7 bases, with 12 bases remaining between them. CDR3 length: 13 residues. Germline assignment: CDR1 GTSNPN and CDR2 SVGIG (reference sequence). CDR3: CAWSTGEDQPQHF. DNA for the CDR3: TGTGCCTGGAGTACGGGAGAGGACCAGCCCCAGCATTTT.

V is TRBV5-4 and J is TRBJ2-5; TRBD2 aligns across 11 bases. The CDR3 has 16 amino acids. The germline CDR1 and CDR2 sequences are SGHNT and YYREEE (reference sequence). The ends lost 4 bases at V and 3 bases at J; junction bases unmatched: 8. CDR3 bases: TGTGCCAGCAGCCTTAGCGGGGGGGCGTTGGAAGAGACCCAGTACTTC. Translated: CASSLSGGALEETQYF.

This clone has a single count. The chain uses TRBV28 and TRBJ2-3, with a possible D match to TRBD1 (6 bases). Between the trimmed V and J ends, which lost 8 bases and 5 bases, there was a span of 20 bases. Germline V CDR1 and CDR2: MDHEN, SYDVKM. The CDR3 sequence is 15 residues long. As DNA, the CDR3 is TGTGCCAGCCAGGTCCTGATGGGGGCTGGAGATACGCAGTATTTT. This sequence encodes CASQVLMGAGDTQYF. Based on the CDR3 plus reference TRBV28 and TRBJ2-3, the full variable domain is DVKVTQSSRYLVKRTGEKVFLECVQDMDHENMFWYRQDPGLGLRLIYFSYDVKMKEKGDIPEGYSVSREKKERFSLILESASTNQTSMYLCASQVLMGAGDTQYFGPGTRLTVL.

The rearrangement joins TRBV19 to TRBJ1-2; 8 nucleotides match TRBD1. Trimming removed 5 bases from V and 4 bases from J; junction bases left unmatched: 9. The germline V gene encodes CDR1 LNHDA and CDR2 SQIVND (reference sequence). The CDR3 sequence is 15 residues long. CDR3 protein: CASSPDRGRSYGYTF. The DNA of the CDR3 is TGTGCCAGTAGTCCCGACAGGGGCCGGTCCTATGGCTACACCTTC.

The rearrangement links TRBV5-6 to TRBJ1-3, with TRBD1 identical over 10 bases. CDR1 is SGHDT, CDR2 YYEEEE, per germline. The junction had 7 bases not matched to a gene; V was cut back by 0 bases and J by 4 bases. The CDR3 runs 17 residues. The CDR3 spells CASSLATGGLWGNTIYF. DNA for the CDR3: TGTGCCAGCAGCTTGGCGACAGGGGGCCTGTGGGGAAACACCATATATTTT.

This clone was seen just once. This chain uses TRBV3-1 (or the pseudogene TRBV3-2) with TRBJ2-3; 12 bases align to TRBD2. Losses at the gene ends were 4 bases for V and 8 bases for J; bases not matched to a gene: 16. The CDR3 sequence is 18 residues long. Per the germline V gene, CDR1 is LGHDT and CDR2 is YNNKEL (reference sequence). In nucleotides, the CDR3 is TGTGCCAGCAGCCCTAACCCGACTAGCGGGGGCCCCCTGGGTACGCAGTATTTT. Translated, it gives CASSPNPTSGGPLGTQYF.

The chain links TRBV19 to TRBJ1-5; tentative D call: TRBD1 (5 bases). V was cut by 3 bases and J by 1 base, with 13 bases left in between. CDR1 and CDR2 (germline): LNHDA, SQIVND (reference sequence). The CDR3 has 16 amino acids. DNA of the CDR3: TGTGCCAGTAGTATCAGGACCGGGGCCAGCAATCAGCCCCAGCATTTT. Protein sequence: CASSIRTGASNQPQHF.

The V call is TRBV30, the J call TRBJ1-4; D is uncertain. The germline CDR1 and CDR2 sequences are GTSNPN and SVGIG (reference sequence). Trimming left V 4 bases short and J 1 base short, with 7 bases between. The CDR3 is made up of 13 amino acids. CDR3 loop: CAWKYRTNEKLFF. The CDR3 DNA sequence: TGTGCCTGGAAATATAGAACTAATGAAAAACTGTTTTTT.

J is TRBJ1-1 and V is TRBV7-9; D ambiguous. This CDR3 is built from 14 residues. Germline CDR1 is SEHNR and CDR2 is FQNEAQ (reference sequence). V was cut by 11 bases and J by 0 bases, with 16 bases left in between. CDR3 nucleotides: TGTGCCGCCCACTTCGGGCTTATGAACACTGAAGCTTTCTTT. Translation: CAAHFGLMNTEAFF.

The J gene is TRBJ1-5, the V gene TRBV18, with 7 bases fitting TRBD1. The CDR3 is made up of 15 amino acids. V gave up 2 bases and J gave up 6 bases; unmatched junction bases: 7. The V gene's germline CDR1 is KGHSH and CDR2 LQKENI. DNA of the CDR3: TGTGCCAGCTCACCAACCAAGGGGGCGGTTCAGCCCCAGCATTTT. It yields the protein CASSPTKGAVQPQHF.

The chain uses TRBV5-1 and TRBJ1-4, with a tentative D call TRBD1 (5 bases). Germline CDR1 and CDR2: SGHRS and YFSETQ. The CDR3 spans 15 residues. Deletions cut 0 bases from V and 8 bases from J, with 14 bases between. CDR3 nucleotide sequence: TGCGCCAGCAGCTTGGTGCCAGGGTGGAGGGAAAAACTGTTTTTT. This sequence encodes CASSLVPGWREKLFF.

The V and J genes are TRBV7-9 and TRBJ1-2; possible D gene TRBD1, 5 bases. Between the trimmed V and J ends, which lost 0 bases and 8 bases, there was a span of 19 bases. The V gene's germline CDR1 is SEHNR and CDR2 FQNEAQ (reference sequence). The CDR3 loop spans 16 amino acids. In DNA, the CDR3 is TGTGCCAGCAGCTTAGCGCTTATGGCACCCGAGGGGGGCTACACCTTC. This gives the protein CASSLALMAPEGGYTF.

CDR3 amino acids: CASSLVTIETQYF. Here the CDR3 DNA reads TGTGCCAGCAGCTTGGTGACAATAGAGACCCAGTACTTC. The genes are TRBV5-5 and TRBJ2-5; D uncertain. The CDR3 contains 13 residues. Germline V gene data show CDR1 as SGHKS and CDR2 as YYEKEE (reference sequence). Trimming removed 0 bases from V and 4 bases from J, with 7 bases in between.

V usage is TRBV5-1 and J usage is TRBJ2-3; the D is unclear. The V and J ends lost 3 bases and 5 bases respectively, with 13 bases between them. CDR3 length: 14 amino acids. In germline, CDR1 is SGHRS, CDR2 YFSETQ. CDR3 DNA sequence: TGCGCCAGCAGCTCTCACTCTAGGGAAGATACGCAGTATTTT. It encodes CASSSHSREDTQYF.

This chain connects TRBV7-8 to TRBJ2-7; the D call may be TRBD1 or TRBD2 (6 bases each). The CDR3 has 18 amino acids. Trimming removed 0 bases at V and 1 base at J, with 19 bases between. Germline CDR1 reads SGHVS; CDR2 reads FQNEAQ. CDR3 loop: CASSLARRGQISSYEQYF. Written as DNA, the CDR3 is TGTGCCAGCAGCTTAGCGAGGAGGGGACAAATTTCGTCCTACGAGCAGTACTTC.